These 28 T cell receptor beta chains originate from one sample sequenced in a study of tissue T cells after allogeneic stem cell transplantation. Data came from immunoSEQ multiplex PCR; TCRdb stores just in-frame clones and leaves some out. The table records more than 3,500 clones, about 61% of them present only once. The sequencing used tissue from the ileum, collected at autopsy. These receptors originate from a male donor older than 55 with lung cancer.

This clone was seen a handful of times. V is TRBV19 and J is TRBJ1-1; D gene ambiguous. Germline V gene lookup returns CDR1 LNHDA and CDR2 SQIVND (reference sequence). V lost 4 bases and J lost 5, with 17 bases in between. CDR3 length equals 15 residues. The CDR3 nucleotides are TGTGCCAGTAGTAGTATCCAGGCGGAGGAGACTGAAGCTTTCTTT. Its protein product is CASSSIQAEETEAFF.

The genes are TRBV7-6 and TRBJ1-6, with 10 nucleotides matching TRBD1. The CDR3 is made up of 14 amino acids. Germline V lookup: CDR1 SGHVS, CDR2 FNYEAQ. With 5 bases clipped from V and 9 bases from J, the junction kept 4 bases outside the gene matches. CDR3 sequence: CASSPDRGLSPLHF. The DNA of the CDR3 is TGTGCCAGCAGCCCAGACAGGGGGCTTTCACCCCTCCACTTT.

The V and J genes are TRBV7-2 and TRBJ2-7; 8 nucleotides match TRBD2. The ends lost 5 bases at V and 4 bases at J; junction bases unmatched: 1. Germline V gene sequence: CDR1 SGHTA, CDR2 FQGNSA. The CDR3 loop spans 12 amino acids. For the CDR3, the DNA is TGTGCCAGCAGCACTAGCGGTTACGAGCAGTACTTC. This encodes CASSTSGYEQYF.

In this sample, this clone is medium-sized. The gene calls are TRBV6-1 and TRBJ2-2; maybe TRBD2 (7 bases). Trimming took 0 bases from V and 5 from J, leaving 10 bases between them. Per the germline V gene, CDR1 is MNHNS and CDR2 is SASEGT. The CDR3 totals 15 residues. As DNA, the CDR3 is TGTGCCAGCAGTGAAGCGGAGGGGGGGACCGGGGAGCTGTTTTTT. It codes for CASSEAEGGTGELFF.

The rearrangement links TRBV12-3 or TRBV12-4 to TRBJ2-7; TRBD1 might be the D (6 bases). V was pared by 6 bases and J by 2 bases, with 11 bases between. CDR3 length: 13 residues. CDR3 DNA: TGTGCCAGCAGCACAGGGATCCCCTACGAGCAGTACTTC. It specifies CASSTGIPYEQYF.

The CDR3 nucleotides are TGTGCCAGCAGTCGGGACCCTGGCGAGTACAATGAGCAGTTCTTC. It yields the protein CASSRDPGEYNEQFF. J is TRBJ2-1 and V is TRBV11-2; either TRBD1 or TRBD2 may fit D (5 bases each). The germline CDR1 and CDR2 sequences are SGHAT and FQNNGV. CDR3 length: 15 residues. V lost 6 bases and J lost 4, with 16 bases in between.

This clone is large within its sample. CDR3 sequence: CASSQDRNQPQHF. CDR3 DNA: TGCGCCAGCAGCCAAGATAGGAATCAGCCCCAGCATTTT. The V call is TRBV4-3, the J call TRBJ1-5, with D unresolved. From germline, CDR1 is LGHNA and CDR2 YSLEER. The CDR3 consists of 13 residues. V gave up 0 bases and J gave up 4 bases, with 4 bases separating them.

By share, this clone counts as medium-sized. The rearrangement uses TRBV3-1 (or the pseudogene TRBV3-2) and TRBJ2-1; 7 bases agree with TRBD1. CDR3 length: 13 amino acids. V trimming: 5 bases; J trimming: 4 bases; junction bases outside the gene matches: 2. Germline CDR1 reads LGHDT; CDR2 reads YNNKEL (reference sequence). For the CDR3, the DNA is TGTGCCAGCAGCTGGGACAGTTACAATGAGCAGTTCTTC. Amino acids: CASSWDSYNEQFF.

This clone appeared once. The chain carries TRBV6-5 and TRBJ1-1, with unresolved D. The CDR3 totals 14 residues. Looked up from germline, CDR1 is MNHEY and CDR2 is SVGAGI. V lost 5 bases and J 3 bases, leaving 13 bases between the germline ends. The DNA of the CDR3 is TGTGCCAGCAGTCCCCCGAAAAGGGACACTGAAGCTTTCTTT. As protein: CASSPPKRDTEAFF.

In nucleotides, the CDR3 is TGTGCCAGCAGCCAAGGGACTAGTGCAGATACGCAGTATTTT. Its protein product is CASSQGTSADTQYF. The J gene is TRBJ2-3, the V gene TRBV4-2; TRBD2 matches at 7 bases. The junction had 2 bases not matched to a gene; V was cut back by 1 base and J by 4 bases. In germline, CDR1 is LGHNA, CDR2 YNFKEQ. This CDR3 has 14 amino acids.

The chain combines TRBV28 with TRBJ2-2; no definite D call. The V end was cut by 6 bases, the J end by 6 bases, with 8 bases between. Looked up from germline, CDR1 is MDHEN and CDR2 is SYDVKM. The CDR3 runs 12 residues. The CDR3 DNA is TGTGCCAGCAGCCCCGGGCCCGGGGAGCTGTTTTTT. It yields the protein CASSPGPGELFF.

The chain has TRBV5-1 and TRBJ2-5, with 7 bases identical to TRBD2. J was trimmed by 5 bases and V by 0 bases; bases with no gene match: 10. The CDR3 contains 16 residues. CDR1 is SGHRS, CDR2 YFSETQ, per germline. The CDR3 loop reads CASSLGRGGFGETQYF. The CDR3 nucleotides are TGCGCCAGCAGCTTGGGACGGGGAGGGTTTGGTGAGACCCAGTACTTC.

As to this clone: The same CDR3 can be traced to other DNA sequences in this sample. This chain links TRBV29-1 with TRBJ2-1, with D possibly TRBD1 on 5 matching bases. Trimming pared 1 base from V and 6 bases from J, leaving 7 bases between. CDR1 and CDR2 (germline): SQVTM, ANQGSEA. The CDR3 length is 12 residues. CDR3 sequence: CSVEGQLNEQFF. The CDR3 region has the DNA TGCAGCGTTGAAGGACAGCTCAATGAGCAGTTCTTC.

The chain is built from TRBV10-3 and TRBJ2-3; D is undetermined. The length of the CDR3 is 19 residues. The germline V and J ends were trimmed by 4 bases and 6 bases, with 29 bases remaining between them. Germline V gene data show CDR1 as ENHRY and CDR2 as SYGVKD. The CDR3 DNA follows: TGTGCCATCAGTGTTCCACCTTCTAGTTTTCGGGCCTCGAGTGATACGCAGTATTTT. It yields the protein CAISVPPSSFRASSDTQYF.

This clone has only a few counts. CDR3 sequence (DNA): TGTGCCAGCAGTTCCGACAGGGGGAATCAGCCCCAGCATTTT. This sequence encodes CASSSDRGNQPQHF. The chain has TRBV7-8 and TRBJ1-5; 9 bases are shared with TRBD1. Germline V lookup: CDR1 SGHVS, CDR2 FQNEAQ. The J segment lost 4 bases and the V segment lost 6 bases, leaving 4 bases of the junction unmatched. This CDR3 has 14 residues.

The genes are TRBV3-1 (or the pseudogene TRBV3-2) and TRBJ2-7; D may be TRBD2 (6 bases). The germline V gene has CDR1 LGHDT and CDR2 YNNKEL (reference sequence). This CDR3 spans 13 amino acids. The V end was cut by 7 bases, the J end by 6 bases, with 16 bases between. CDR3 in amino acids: CASTLGDSAEQYF. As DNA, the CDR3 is TGTGCCAGCACCCTAGGGGACTCTGCCGAGCAGTACTTC.

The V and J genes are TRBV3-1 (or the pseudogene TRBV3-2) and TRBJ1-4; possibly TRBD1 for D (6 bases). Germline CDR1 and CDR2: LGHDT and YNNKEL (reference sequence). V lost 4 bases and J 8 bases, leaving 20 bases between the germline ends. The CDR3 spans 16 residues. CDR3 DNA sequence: TGTGCCAGCAGCCTGGGTCGGTTGCAGGGGACGGAAAAACTGTTTTTT. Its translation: CASSLGRLQGTEKLFF.

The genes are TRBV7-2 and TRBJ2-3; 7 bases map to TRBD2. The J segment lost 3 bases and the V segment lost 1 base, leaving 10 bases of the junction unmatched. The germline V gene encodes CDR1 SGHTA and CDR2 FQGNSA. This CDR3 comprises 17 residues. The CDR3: CASSLVAGDLTTDTQYF. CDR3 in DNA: TGTGCCAGCAGCTTAGTCGCGGGGGATTTAACGACAGATACGCAGTATTTT.

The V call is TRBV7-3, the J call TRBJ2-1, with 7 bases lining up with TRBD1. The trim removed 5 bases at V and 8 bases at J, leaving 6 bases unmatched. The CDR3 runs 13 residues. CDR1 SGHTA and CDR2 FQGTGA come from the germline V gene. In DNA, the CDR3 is TGTGCCAGCAGCGCTTCAGGGGGTTATGAGCAGTTCTTC. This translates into CASSASGGYEQFF.

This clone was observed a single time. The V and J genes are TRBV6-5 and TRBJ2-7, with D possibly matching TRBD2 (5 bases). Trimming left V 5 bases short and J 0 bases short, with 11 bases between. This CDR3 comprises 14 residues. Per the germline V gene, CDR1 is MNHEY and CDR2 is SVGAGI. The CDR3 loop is CASSLTTTSYEQYF. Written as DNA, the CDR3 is TGTGCCAGCAGTCTGACTACCACCTCCTACGAGCAGTACTTC.

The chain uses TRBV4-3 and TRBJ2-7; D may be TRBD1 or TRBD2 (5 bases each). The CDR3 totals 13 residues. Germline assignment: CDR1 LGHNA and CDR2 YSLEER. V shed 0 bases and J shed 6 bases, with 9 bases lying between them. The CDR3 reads CASSQDPGTEQYF. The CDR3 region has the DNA TGCGCCAGCAGCCAAGATCCAGGGACCGAGCAGTACTTC.

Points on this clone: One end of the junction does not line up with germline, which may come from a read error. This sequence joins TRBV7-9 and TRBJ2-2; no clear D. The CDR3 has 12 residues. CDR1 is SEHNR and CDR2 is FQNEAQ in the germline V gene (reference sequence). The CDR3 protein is CARANNTGELFF. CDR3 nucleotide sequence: TGCGCTCGGGCGAATAACACCGGGGAGCTGTTTTTT.

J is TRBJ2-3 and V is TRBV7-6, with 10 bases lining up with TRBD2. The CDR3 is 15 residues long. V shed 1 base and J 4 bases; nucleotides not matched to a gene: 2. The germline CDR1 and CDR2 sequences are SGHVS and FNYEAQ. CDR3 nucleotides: TGTGCCAGCAGCTTAGTTGGGACTAGCGCAGATACGCAGTATTTT. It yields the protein CASSLVGTSADTQYF.

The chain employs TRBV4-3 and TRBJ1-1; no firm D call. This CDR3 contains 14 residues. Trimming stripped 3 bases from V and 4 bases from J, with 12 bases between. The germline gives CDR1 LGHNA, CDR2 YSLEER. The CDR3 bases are TGCGCCAGCAGCCATGACCGGGCCAGCACTGAAGCTTTCTTT. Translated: CASSHDRASTEAFF.

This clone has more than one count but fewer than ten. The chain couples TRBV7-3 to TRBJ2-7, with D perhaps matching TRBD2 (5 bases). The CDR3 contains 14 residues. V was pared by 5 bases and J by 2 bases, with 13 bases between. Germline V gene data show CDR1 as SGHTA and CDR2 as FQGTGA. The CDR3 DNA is TGTGCCAGCAGCCCAAGCGGTAGCACCTACGAGCAGTACTTC. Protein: CASSPSGSTYEQYF.

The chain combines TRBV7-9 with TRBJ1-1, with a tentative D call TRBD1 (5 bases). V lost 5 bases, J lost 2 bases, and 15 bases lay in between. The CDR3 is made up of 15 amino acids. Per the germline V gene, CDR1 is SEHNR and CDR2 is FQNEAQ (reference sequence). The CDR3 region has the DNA TGTGCCAGCAGCCCCGCGGTGGGGCCTAACACTGAAGCTTTCTTT. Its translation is CASSPAVGPNTEAFF.

CDR3: CASSLGRISYEQYF. The CDR3 DNA reads TGTGCCAGCAGCCTGGGACGTATCTCCTACGAGCAGTACTTC. The rearrangement links TRBV7-2 to TRBJ2-7; the D call may be TRBD1 or TRBD2 (5 bases each). The CDR3 spans 14 residues. In germline, CDR1 is SGHTA, CDR2 FQGNSA. Trimming cost V 5 bases and J 0 bases, with 11 bases left between them.

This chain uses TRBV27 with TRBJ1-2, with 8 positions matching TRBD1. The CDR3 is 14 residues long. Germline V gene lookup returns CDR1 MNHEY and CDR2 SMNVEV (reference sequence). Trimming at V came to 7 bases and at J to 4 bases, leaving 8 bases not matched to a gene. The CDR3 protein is CASTSRGQGYGYTF. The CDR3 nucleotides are TGTGCCAGCACTTCGAGAGGACAGGGCTATGGCTACACCTTC.